This TCR beta chain was profiled in a study of blood T cell repertoires in COVID-19. Study context: PBMCs, B-cell-depleted T cells, or T cells were the source of the cDNA or gDNA that made up the material.

Per germline, CDR1 MNHEY and CDR2 SMNVEV (reference sequence). The CDR3 is 15 amino acids. V shed 6 bases and J shed 8 bases, with 20 bases lying between them. This table comes from immunoSEQ multiplex PCR, and its TCRdb copy is limited to in-frame clones, with some not included. Of around 260,000 clones detected, roughly nine tenths appear once; the ten largest clones hold approximately 3.7%. The sequence came from a man aged 55 to 70 who had recovered from COVID-19. This chain links TRBV27 with TRBJ2-4; D might be TRBD2 (6 bases). The specimen sequenced was peripheral blood. The CDR3 is CASSSWTMRGDIQYF. The CDR3 DNA reads TGTGCCAGCAGCTCCTGGACTATGAGAGGGGACATTCAGTACTTC.